Each of the 26 T cell receptor beta chains below was sequenced from the same sample in a study of blood T cell repertoires in COVID-19. Clones were read by immunoSEQ multiplex PCR, and TCRdb kept only the in-frame ones, dropping some. Here the sample spans 200,000 to 250,000 clones, 70% to 90% being singletons. Sequencing was performed on peripheral blood. All receptors come from a woman aged 35 to 49 who had recovered from COVID-19.

This rearrangement joins TRBV28 to TRBJ1-2; possible D gene TRBD1, 5 bases. In germline, CDR1 is MDHEN, CDR2 SYDVKM. V lost 4 bases and J 9 bases, leaving 12 bases between the germline ends. There are 12 residues in the CDR3. CDR3 region: CASSSGQGRYTF. In DNA, the CDR3 is TGTGCCAGCAGTTCCGGGCAGGGCCGCTACACCTTC.

V usage is TRBV5-1 and J usage is TRBJ2-1; the D gene is possibly TRBD1 (6 bases). CDR1 SGHRS and CDR2 YFSETQ come from the germline V gene. The CDR3 runs 13 residues. With 2 bases removed from V and 8 bases from J, the gap between germline ends came to 11 bases. The CDR3 DNA follows: TGCGCCAGCAGCTTACAGGGTCTACATGAGCAGTTCTTC. This gives the protein CASSLQGLHEQFF.

This sequence joins TRBV19 and TRBJ2-5; TRBD1 matches 8 bases. V shed 5 bases, J shed 4 bases, and the junction held 9 bases outside the gene matches. Germline V lookup: CDR1 LNHDA, CDR2 SQIVND (reference sequence). The CDR3 is 15 amino acids. The CDR3 nucleotides read TGTGCCAGTAGTTTCGGACAGGGCTTTGCAGAGACCCAGTACTTC. Translation gives CASSFGQGFAETQYF.

The V call is TRBV11-3, the J call TRBJ1-2; TRBD1 matches at 7 bases. The junction had 13 bases not matched to a gene; V was cut back by 2 bases and J by 10 bases. Germline assignment: CDR1 SGHNT and CDR2 YENEEA. The CDR3 spans 15 residues. CDR3 region: CASSLPGQEALNYTF. The CDR3 DNA follows: TGTGCCAGCAGCTTACCCGGACAGGAGGCGCTTAACTACACCTTC.

V and J are TRBV7-2 and TRBJ2-1; 10 bases are a match to TRBD2. Germline loops: CDR1 SGHTA, CDR2 FQGNSA. With V trimmed by 3 bases and J by 3 bases, 5 bases remained unmatched. The CDR3 covers 16 residues. CDR3 bases: TGTGCCAGCAGCTTCTGGCTAGCGGGGGACTACAATGAGCAGTTCTTC. Translated: CASSFWLAGDYNEQFF.

The chain has TRBV10-3 and TRBJ2-3, with 9 bases lining up with TRBD1. Per germline, CDR1 ENHRY and CDR2 SYGVKD. The V and J ends lost 6 bases and 4 bases, in that order; junction bases with no gene match: 11. The CDR3 consists of 16 residues. This chain's CDR3 is CAISTTGGLGSDTQYF. The DNA for the CDR3 is TGTGCCATCAGCACCACAGGGGGCTTAGGTTCAGATACGCAGTATTTT.

As for this clone: At the DNA level, this CDR3 is encoded by other sequences in the same sample as well. The V gene is TRBV9, the J gene TRBJ2-5; weak D call: TRBD2 (6 bases). The CDR3 contains 13 residues. Germline lookup yields CDR1 SGDLS and CDR2 YYNGEE. V lost 0 bases and J lost 3, with 6 bases in between. CDR3 protein: CASSVGGEETQYF. The CDR3 bases are TGTGCCAGCAGCGTAGGGGGGGAAGAGACCCAGTACTTC.

The chain has TRBV7-3 and TRBJ1-2; TRBD1 matches at 7 bases. CDR1 is SGHTA and CDR2 is FQGTGA in the germline V gene. This CDR3 region has 16 residues. Trimming cost V 0 bases and J 6 bases; bases outside gene matches: 10. DNA for the CDR3: TGTGCCAGCAGCTTAACCCCGGGACAGTCAGATGATGGCTACACCTTC. This encodes CASSLTPGQSDDGYTF.

This chain connects TRBV19 to TRBJ1-1; the D gene is possibly TRBD1 (5 bases). The CDR3 is 13 residues long. The germline V gene encodes CDR1 LNHDA and CDR2 SQIVND (reference sequence). V lost 6 bases, J lost 3 bases, and 11 bases lay in between. CDR3 in amino acids: CASRGGMYTEAFF. The CDR3 DNA is TGTGCCAGTAGGGGGGGTATGTACACTGAAGCTTTCTTT.

The V call is TRBV5-6, the J call TRBJ2-1; the D gene is possibly TRBD1 (5 bases). Germline V gives CDR1 SGHDT, CDR2 YYEEEE. Trimming removed 0 bases at V and 4 bases at J, with 11 bases between. CDR3 length: 15 amino acids. CDR3 amino acids: CASSLGQQNYNEQFF. The CDR3 nucleotides are TGTGCCAGCAGCTTGGGACAGCAAAATTACAATGAGCAGTTCTTC. The full variable domain, with the rest looked up from reference TRBV5-6 and TRBJ2-1, is DAGVTQSPTHLIKTRGQQVTLRCSPKSGHDTVSWYQQALGQGPQFIFQYYEEEERQRGNFPDRFSGHQFPNYSSELNVNALLLGDSALYLCASSLGQQNYNEQFFGPGTRLTVL.

This sequence joins TRBV10-3 and TRBJ2-2, with a possible D match to TRBD1 (6 bases). The germline V and J ends were trimmed by 1 base and 5 bases, with 14 bases remaining between them. The CDR3 sequence is 16 residues long. Germline values: CDR1 ENHRY, CDR2 SYGVKD. The DNA for the CDR3 is TGTGCCATCAGTGAGTTAGTGGGGGCCGGAACCGGGGAGCTGTTTTTT. Amino acids: CAISELVGAGTGELFF.

The chain recombines TRBV10-3 with TRBJ2-7; 7 nucleotides line up with TRBD1. The CDR3 extends over 12 amino acids. V dropped 6 bases and J dropped 5; count of bases not matched to a gene: 4. CDR1 and CDR2 from the germline V gene are ENHRY and SYGVKD. CDR3 in DNA: TGTGCCATCAGGACAGGGATGGACGAGCAGTACTTC. It codes for CAIRTGMDEQYF.

V usage is TRBV5-5 and J usage is TRBJ1-2, with a tentative D call TRBD1 (6 bases). The V and J ends lost 5 bases and 2 bases respectively, with 22 bases between them. Germline CDR1 SGHKS, CDR2 YYEKEE (reference sequence). This CDR3 region has 17 residues. For the CDR3, the DNA is TGTGCCAGCAGGCCTACGGACAGCCGAGGGGTAAACTATGGCTACACCTTC. This codes for CASRPTDSRGVNYGYTF.

The chain is built from TRBV5-1 and TRBJ2-1; the D is unclear. This CDR3 region has 15 residues. CDR1 is SGHRS and CDR2 is YFSETQ in the germline V gene. Trimming took off 2 bases at V and 3 bases at J, with 12 bases between the two ends. CDR3 amino acids: CASSFRSFLYNEQFF. CDR3 sequence (DNA): TGCGCCAGCAGCTTCCGTTCGTTCCTCTACAATGAGCAGTTCTTC. Combining the CDR3 with reference TRBV5-1 and TRBJ2-1 gives the whole variable domain KAGVTQTPRYLIKTRGQQVTLSCSPISGHRSVSWYQQTPGQGLQFLFEYFSETQRNKGNFPGRFSGRQFSNSRSEMNVSTLELGDSALYLCASSFRSFLYNEQFFGPGTRLTVL.

The chain uses TRBV28 and TRBJ2-5, with D tentatively TRBD2 (5 bases). The CDR3 has 13 residues. Trimming shortened V by 7 bases and J by 4 bases, and 13 bases separated the two germline ends. Germline lookup yields CDR1 MDHEN and CDR2 SYDVKM. The CDR3 nucleotides are TGTGCCAGCAAAAAGGAGGATATAGAGACCCAGTACTTC. As protein: CASKKEDIETQYF.

V usage is TRBV30 and J usage is TRBJ1-2; no clear D gene. The CDR3 runs to 12 residues. Germline V gene sequence: CDR1 GTSNPN, CDR2 SVGIG (reference sequence). Trimming took off 2 bases at V and 2 bases at J, with 6 bases between the two ends. The CDR3 DNA follows: TGTGCCTGGAGTCGGTCAAACTATGGCTACACCTTC. This encodes CAWSRSNYGYTF.

This clone appeared a single time. The J gene is TRBJ1-6, the V gene TRBV18, with 9 bases identical to TRBD1. Unmatched junction bases numbered 0, after V lost 4 bases and J lost 5 bases. Germline lookup yields CDR1 KGHSH and CDR2 LQKENI. The CDR3 consists of 14 residues. Written as DNA, the CDR3 is TGTGCCAGCTCACGGGACAGGGATAATTCACCCCTCCACTTT. Its translation: CASSRDRDNSPLHF.

The rearrangement links TRBV21-1 to TRBJ2-2; the table gives TRBD2 as D, unverified against the DNA. TRBV21-1 is assigned pseudogene status. This CDR3 has 17 amino acids. CDR3 DNA sequence: TGTGCCAGCAGCAAAGTGAGATGGTCCTACCTCGCCGGGGAGCTGTTTTTT. The encoded protein is CASSKVRWSYLAGELFF.

This chain connects TRBV28 to TRBJ1-5, with D possibly being TRBD1 (6 bases). V was trimmed by 3 bases and J by 0 bases, leaving 15 bases between them. CDR1 and CDR2 from the germline V gene are MDHEN and SYDVKM. CDR3 length: 17 residues. CDR3 amino acids: CASSFPQGGYSNQPQHF. The CDR3, as DNA: TGTGCCAGCAGTTTCCCACAGGGAGGGTATAGCAATCAGCCCCAGCATTTT.

V gene TRBV19 combines with J gene TRBJ2-6; weak D call: TRBD1 (5 bases). CDR3 length: 17 amino acids. The germline V gene has CDR1 LNHDA and CDR2 SQIVND (reference sequence). V was shortened by 3 bases and J by 0 bases, with 12 bases between the two germline ends. In DNA form, the CDR3 reads TGTGCCAGTAGTATGAGGAGACAGCTCTCTGGGGCCAACGTCCTGACTTTC. It yields the protein CASSMRRQLSGANVLTF. The complete variable domain, with remaining parts taken from reference TRBV19 and TRBJ2-6, reads DGGITQSPKYLFRKEGQNVTLSCEQNLNHDAMYWYRQDPGQGLRLIYYSQIVNDFQKGDIAEGYSVSREKKESFPLTVTSAQKNPTAFYLCASSMRRQLSGANVLTFGAGSRLTVL.

This clone was recorded a few times. This chain uses TRBV11-2 with TRBJ2-7; D is unclear. Germline CDR1 SGHAT, CDR2 FQNNGV. The V gene lost 1 base and the J gene lost 4 bases, with 11 bases spanning the gap. This CDR3 is 14 amino acids long. The CDR3 DNA sequence: TGTGCCAGCAGCTTAGGGCCGCTCCCGTACGAGCAGTACTTC. It yields the protein CASSLGPLPYEQYF.

The V gene is TRBV6-5, the J gene TRBJ2-7; 10 bases align to TRBD2. V dropped 7 bases and J dropped 2; count of bases not matched to a gene: 8. CDR3 length: 15 residues. CDR1 MNHEY and CDR2 SVGAGI come from the germline V gene. CDR3 DNA sequence: TGTGCCAGCACTTTATCTAGCGGGGGAACCTACGAGCAGTACTTC. This gives the protein CASTLSSGGTYEQYF.

The V call is TRBV5-4, the J call TRBJ1-2, with TRBD1 as a possible D gene (5 bases). The CDR3 contains 14 residues. Germline lookup yields CDR1 SGHNT and CDR2 YYREEE (reference sequence). V was shortened by 0 bases and J by 4 bases, with 10 bases between the two germline ends. The DNA of the CDR3 is TGTGCCAGCAGCTTGGGACCAGGGCTCTATGGCTACACCTTC. Protein sequence: CASSLGPGLYGYTF.

The chain employs TRBV4-3 and TRBJ1-2; 11 bases match TRBD1. Germline V CDR1 and CDR2: LGHNA, YSLEER. Unmatched junction bases numbered 5, after V lost 0 bases and J lost 5 bases. The CDR3 contains 16 residues. For the CDR3, the DNA is TGCGCCAGCAGCCAAGATGGAGGACAGGGGGCTTATGGCTACACCTTC. This encodes CASSQDGGQGAYGYTF.

V usage is TRBV4-2 and J usage is TRBJ2-3; 9 bases align to TRBD1. CDR1 and CDR2 (germline): LGHNA, YNFKEQ. The J segment lost 9 bases and the V segment lost 7 bases, leaving 23 bases of the junction unmatched. The CDR3 extends over 18 amino acids. The CDR3 DNA is TGTGCCAGCACCGCAAGACCGCAGACAGGGGGGGAACTAGAGACGCAGTATTTT. Amino acids: CASTARPQTGGELETQYF.

The rearrangement uses TRBV9 and TRBJ1-2, with D possibly TRBD1 on 5 matching bases. CDR1 is SGDLS, CDR2 YYNGEE, per germline. V was shortened by 1 base and J by 3 bases, with 16 bases between the two germline ends. The CDR3 contains 16 residues. CDR3 DNA: TGTGCCAGCAGCGTACAGGAGGGACGCCCTGACTATGGCTACACCTTC. As protein: CASSVQEGRPDYGYTF.